Presented here are 29 T cell receptor beta chains from one specimen sequenced in a study of T cell repertoires in cytomegalovirus infection. Their specific antigens are unknown. TCRdb re-derived calls from the reads in MiXCR, one entry per CDR3 protein. Altogether 680,000 or so distinct CDR3 sequences are present, roughly 36% being singletons, with the ten largest covering roughly 20%. Source: cultured PBMCs, taken from culture after CMV antigen stimulation. The receptors stem from a human donor in good health (CMV status not recorded). Some clones in this sample may be carry-over from other donors' samples.

This clonotype was seen only a few times. CDR3 sequence (DNA): TGTGCCAGCAGTCCCTATAAAGAGACCCAGTACTTC. Protein sequence: CASSPYKETQYF. This sequence joins TRBV28 and TRBJ2-5; no reliable D call. The CDR3 is 12 residues long. V lost 5 bases and J 3 bases, leaving 7 bases between the germline ends. Germline CDR1 and CDR2: MDHEN and SYDVKM.

In this sample, this clonotype turned up a few times. The V and J genes are TRBV5-4 and TRBJ2-7, with TRBD1 as a possible D gene (8 bases). The germline V and J ends were trimmed by 8 bases and 2 bases, with 23 bases remaining between them. Germline V gene sequence: CDR1 SGHNT, CDR2 YYREEE (reference sequence). The CDR3 is 16 residues long. CDR3 nucleotide sequence: TGTGCCAGTACGCCGGGGGGAAGGGACAGGACCTACGAGCAGTACTTC. Translated: CASTPGGRDRTYEQYF.

The table lists this clonotype with a few counts. This sequence joins TRBV7-8 and TRBJ2-7; D might be TRBD1 or TRBD2, each matching 6 bases. The CDR3 length is 15 residues. The ends were cut back, 1 base at V and 7 bases at J, with 17 bases in the middle. In germline, CDR1 is SGHVS, CDR2 FQNEAQ. The CDR3 nucleotides read TGTGCCAGCAGCTTAGATTCCCGGGGGCCGCGGGAGCAGTACTTC. This gives the protein CASSLDSRGPREQYF. The whole variable domain, remainder taken from reference TRBV7-8 and TRBJ2-7, is GAGVSQSPRYKVAKRGQDVALRCDPISGHVSLFWYQQALGQGPEFLTYFQNEAQLDKSGLPSDRFFAERPEGSVSTLKIQRTQQEDSAVYLCASSLDSRGPREQYFGPGTRLTVT.

This clonotype has just a few counts. J is TRBJ1-5 and V is TRBV4-1; possible D gene TRBD1, 5 bases. This CDR3 has 18 amino acids. Germline values: CDR1 MGHRA, CDR2 YSYEKL. V was trimmed by 4 bases and J by 0 bases, leaving 19 bases between them. In DNA form, the CDR3 reads TGCGCCAGCAGCCCAGGGATACTCATAGCCCCTAGCAATCAGCCCCAGCATTTT. Translating gives CASSPGILIAPSNQPQHF.

This clonotype appeared a few times. The chain carries TRBV10-1 and TRBJ2-3, with D unclear. Trimming removed 2 bases at V and 0 bases at J, with 15 bases between. Germline lookup yields CDR1 WNHNN and CDR2 SYGVQD (reference sequence). The CDR3 is 17 amino acids. DNA for the CDR3: TGCGCCAGCAGTGAGATCCAAGCGACTGCTAGCACAGATACGCAGTATTTT. Protein sequence: CASSEIQATASTDTQYF.

This rearrangement joins TRBV6-6 to TRBJ2-1; either TRBD1 or TRBD2 may supply D (5 bases each). Trimming took 7 bases from V and 6 from J, leaving 16 bases between them. Germline V gene lookup returns CDR1 MNHNY and CDR2 SVGAGI (reference sequence). CDR3 length: 14 amino acids. Here the CDR3 reads CASNEGRWGNEQFF. CDR3 sequence (DNA): TGTGCCAGCAACGAGGGGAGATGGGGCAATGAGCAGTTCTTC.

The genes are TRBV7-8 and TRBJ2-1; 7 bases match TRBD2. The germline V gene has CDR1 SGHVS and CDR2 FQNEAQ. The junction had 7 bases not matched to a gene; V was cut back by 5 bases and J by 3 bases. The CDR3 covers 15 residues. CDR3 protein: CASSQTGTNYNEQFF. The DNA of the CDR3 is TGTGCCAGCAGCCAGACCGGGACTAACTACAATGAGCAGTTCTTC.

This chain connects TRBV10-3 to TRBJ2-5, with D perhaps TRBD2 (5 bases). Germline CDR1 reads ENHRY; CDR2 reads SYGVKD. The CDR3 has 10 residues. The germline V and J ends were trimmed by 8 bases and 5 bases, with 6 bases remaining between them. CDR3 residues: CAIGEETQYF. DNA of the CDR3: TGTGCCATCGGGGAGGAGACCCAGTACTTC.

The chain combines TRBV6-6 with TRBJ1-2; the D gene is possibly TRBD1 (5 bases). The CDR3 is 14 residues long. Trimming pared 8 bases from V and 7 bases from J, leaving 20 bases between. Germline-derived CDR1 and CDR2 are MNHNY and SVGAGI (reference sequence). As DNA, the CDR3 is TGTGCCAGCGTAGTAGGGGCGACGAACCTTGGCTACACCTTC. Its protein product is CASVVGATNLGYTF.

This clonotype occurred once. The V gene is TRBV5-5, the J gene TRBJ1-3, with 9 positions matching TRBD1. The CDR3 sequence is 17 residues long. Germline V CDR1 and CDR2: SGHKS, YYEKEE (reference sequence). V was clipped by 4 bases and J by 1 base; unmatched bases: 9. The CDR3 reads CASSLGQGWSSGNTIYF. The CDR3 nucleotides read TGTGCCAGCAGCCTGGGACAGGGTTGGTCTTCTGGAAACACCATATATTTT.

V usage is TRBV12-3 or TRBV12-4 and J usage is TRBJ1-1; D is ambiguous. Trimming stripped 1 base from V and 10 bases from J, with 10 bases between. This CDR3 region has 12 residues. Written as DNA, the CDR3 is TGTGCCAGCAGTTTAGAGGCGGCGACAGCTTTCTTT. Encoded protein: CASSLEAATAFF.

V gene TRBV6-6 combines with J gene TRBJ2-1, with 8 bases matching TRBD2. The CDR3 spans 15 residues. The ends lost 2 bases at V and 4 bases at J; junction bases unmatched: 4. Germline V gives CDR1 MNHNY, CDR2 SVGAGI (reference sequence). CDR3: CASSYPGLAYNEQFF. CDR3 nucleotide sequence: TGTGCCAGCAGTTACCCCGGACTAGCTTACAATGAGCAGTTCTTC.

This clonotype was counted between two and nine times. The J gene is TRBJ2-1, the V gene TRBV7-2; 9 nucleotides line up with TRBD2. V gave up 5 bases and J gave up 8 bases; unmatched junction bases: 10. The CDR3 totals 15 residues. From germline, CDR1 is SGHTA and CDR2 FQGNSA. The CDR3 reads CASSAYPLAGHEQFF. The CDR3 DNA follows: TGTGCCAGCAGCGCATATCCCCTAGCGGGACATGAGCAGTTCTTC.

V gene TRBV11-2 combines with J gene TRBJ1-2; D unclear. This CDR3 region has 12 residues. Per germline, CDR1 SGHAT and CDR2 FQNNGV. Deletions cut 2 bases from V and 8 bases from J, with 9 bases between. CDR3 in DNA: TGTGCCAGCAGCTTAATAGACGAGGGCTACACCTTC. Protein product: CASSLIDEGYTF.

J is TRBJ2-7 and V is TRBV6-5; possible D gene TRBD2, 5 bases. The germline CDR1 and CDR2 sequences are MNHEY and SVGAGI. Trimming removed 6 bases from V and 2 bases from J, with 17 bases in between. There are 15 residues in the CDR3. CDR3 DNA sequence: TGTGCCAGCAGCCCATATACTAGGCCGGCCTACGAGCAGTACTTC. It is translated as CASSPYTRPAYEQYF.

This clonotype appeared a few times. The genes are TRBV19 and TRBJ2-7, with D possibly matching TRBD1 (7 bases). In germline, CDR1 is LNHDA, CDR2 SQIVND (reference sequence). Deletions cut 7 bases from V and 0 bases from J, with 16 bases between. This CDR3 comprises 15 residues. CDR3 sequence: CASMGLGTASYEQYF. CDR3 DNA sequence: TGTGCCAGTATGGGACTCGGGACAGCCTCCTACGAGCAGTACTTC.

This clonotype was found a few times. The rearrangement links TRBV5-1 to TRBJ2-5, with TRBD2 matching 9 bases. With V trimmed by 2 bases and J by 5 bases, 7 bases remained unmatched. The length of the CDR3 is 15 residues. The germline V gene has CDR1 SGHRS and CDR2 YFSETQ. In DNA form, the CDR3 reads TGCGCCAGCAGCTTTGGGACTAGCTCGGTTGAGACCCAGTACTTC. Its protein is CASSFGTSSVETQYF.

This clonotype was counted ten times or more. V gene TRBV12-3 or TRBV12-4 combines with J gene TRBJ2-7, with D hard to call. Trimming pared 4 bases from V and 4 bases from J, leaving 8 bases between. The CDR3 runs to 12 residues. The CDR3 protein is CASSYSGYEQYF. Written as DNA, the CDR3 is TGTGCCAGCAGTTATTCCGGATACGAGCAGTACTTC.

This clonotype was detected only a few times. The J gene is TRBJ2-7, the V gene TRBV6-2 or TRBV6-3; 9 nucleotides agree with TRBD1. V dropped 0 bases and J dropped 3; count of bases not matched to a gene: 0. Germline CDR1 and CDR2: MNHEY and SVGEGT. This CDR3 region has 14 residues. CDR3 coding DNA: TGTGCCAGCAGTTACTCGACAGGGGGCTACGAGCAGTACTTC. Protein: CASSYSTGGYEQYF.

This clonotype was recorded a few times. The gene calls are TRBV6-6 and TRBJ2-1, with no clear D. Per germline, CDR1 MNHNY and CDR2 SVGAGI (reference sequence). The CDR3 is 11 residues long. V gave up 5 bases and J gave up 7 bases, with 6 bases separating them. For the CDR3, the DNA is TGTGCCAGCAGTCGACCTAATGAGCAGTTCTTC. Amino acid sequence: CASSRPNEQFF.

The genes are TRBV20-1 and TRBJ1-1; D gene ambiguous. Germline CDR1 and CDR2: DFQATT and SNEGSKA (reference sequence). This CDR3 spans 15 amino acids. V lost 0 bases, J lost 5 bases, and 16 bases lay in between. CDR3 nucleotide sequence: TGCAGTGCTAGAGACCTCCGGCAGCCTGTTACTGAAGCTTTCTTT. It codes for CSARDLRQPVTEAFF.

This clonotype has only a few counts. The rearrangement links TRBV7-2 to TRBJ1-4; 9 bases map to TRBD1. J lost 8 bases, V lost 4 bases, and 8 bases had no gene match. The CDR3 has 15 amino acids. Germline V lookup: CDR1 SGHTA, CDR2 FQGNSA. CDR3 region: CASSSAGTGREKLFF. The CDR3 DNA follows: TGTGCCAGCAGCTCCGCCGGGACAGGGAGGGAAAAACTGTTTTTT.

The chain recombines TRBV7-8 with TRBJ1-6, with no clear D. Germline V gene sequence: CDR1 SGHVS, CDR2 FQNEAQ. V was shortened by 2 bases and J by 8 bases, with 7 bases between the two germline ends. CDR3 size: 13 residues. In nucleotides, the CDR3 is TGTGCCAGCAGCTTACTCTGGGATTCACCCCTCCACTTT. Translated: CASSLLWDSPLHF.

The V call is TRBV3-1, the J call TRBJ1-6, with D maybe TRBD1 (5 bases). There are 15 residues in the CDR3. V lost 2 bases and J 9 bases, leaving 14 bases between the germline ends. The germline V gene encodes CDR1 LGHDT and CDR2 YNNKEL (reference sequence). The CDR3 here is CASSQRHMGGSPLHF. The CDR3 DNA reads TGTGCCAGCAGCCAACGTCACATGGGGGGTTCACCCCTCCACTTT.

This clonotype was detected only a few times. The chain joins TRBV6-6 to TRBJ2-2, with TRBD1 identical over 8 bases. CDR3 length: 16 residues. The germline V gene has CDR1 MNHNY and CDR2 SVGAGI (reference sequence). Unmatched junction bases numbered 10, after V lost 7 bases and J lost 3 bases. CDR3 sequence: CASTNGAGGHTGELFF. CDR3 in DNA: TGTGCCAGCACAAATGGGGCAGGGGGCCACACCGGGGAGCTGTTTTTT.

CDR3 DNA sequence: TGTGCCAGCAGCCTCAGGGAAAAGGGAGACAATGAGCAGTTCTTC. This sequence encodes CASSLREKGDNEQFF. V is TRBV7-6 and J is TRBJ2-1, with D perhaps being TRBD1 or TRBD2 (5 bases each). The CDR3 loop spans 15 amino acids. CDR1 SGHVS and CDR2 FNYEAQ come from the germline V gene. V shed 5 bases and J shed 5 bases, with 16 bases lying between them.

This clonotype showed up just a few times. The rearrangement joins TRBV11-2 to TRBJ2-5, with TRBD2 identical over 9 bases. The V gene end was trimmed by 6 bases and the J gene end by 1 base; junction bases not matched to a gene: 3. CDR1 is SGHAT and CDR2 is FQNNGV in the germline V gene. The CDR3 totals 14 residues. CDR3 loop: CASSILAGQETQYF. DNA for the CDR3: TGTGCCAGCAGTATACTAGCGGGCCAAGAGACCCAGTACTTC.

This chain links TRBV6-2 or TRBV6-3 with TRBJ2-1; 8 positions match TRBD2. This CDR3 has 17 residues. Germline V lookup: CDR1 MNHEY, CDR2 SVGEGT. J was trimmed by 7 bases and V by 0 bases; bases with no gene match: 11. In DNA, the CDR3 is TGTGCCAGCAGTTACTCGTGGGTCAGACTAGCGAGGAATGAGCAGTTCTTC. Amino acid sequence: CASSYSWVRLARNEQFF.

V and J are TRBV7-8 and TRBJ2-3; D is undetermined. Trimming removed 2 bases at V and 10 bases at J, with 13 bases between. Germline CDR1 reads SGHVS; CDR2 reads FQNEAQ. This CDR3 contains 13 residues. The CDR3 spells CASSLTAIAAQYF. CDR3 coding DNA: TGTGCCAGCAGCTTAACGGCCATTGCGGCGCAGTATTTT.